The 10 T cell receptor beta chains reported below all come from one sample, sequenced in a study of blood T cell repertoires in COVID-19. Libraries were prepared by immunoSEQ multiplex PCR; TCRdb keeps only in-frame clonotypes and omits some of them. The repertoire holds about 71,000 clones, 75% to 95% seen once, with approximately 0.74% in the top ten. The sequencing sample was made of peripheral blood. Receptor source: a woman aged 80 or over with acute or convalescent COVID-19.

The V call is TRBV20-1, the J call TRBJ1-1; D is unclear. The V gene's germline CDR1 is DFQATT and CDR2 SNEGSKA (reference sequence). The V gene lost 5 bases and the J gene lost 5 bases, with 6 bases spanning the gap. The CDR3 spans 10 residues. The CDR3 sequence: CSAGETEAFF. CDR3 DNA sequence: TGCAGTGCTGGGGAGACTGAAGCTTTCTTT.

The chain recombines TRBV5-1 with TRBJ2-7; tentatively, D is TRBD1 (5 bases). This CDR3 region has 15 residues. Looked up from germline, CDR1 is SGHRS and CDR2 is YFSETQ. The germline V and J ends were trimmed by 3 bases and 0 bases, with 13 bases remaining between them. CDR3 residues: CASSWLDSASYEQYF. The CDR3 DNA follows: TGCGCCAGCAGCTGGTTAGACAGTGCCTCCTACGAGCAGTACTTC.

CDR3 coding DNA: TGTGCCAGCAGCTCTCATCAGGGGGCGGGTGGAAACACCATATATTTT. It encodes CASSSHQGAGGNTIYF. This sequence joins TRBV7-6 and TRBJ1-3; TRBD1 matches at 8 bases. CDR1 and CDR2 from the germline V gene are SGHVS and FNYEAQ. The CDR3 extends over 16 amino acids. Trimming cost V 4 bases and J 3 bases; bases outside gene matches: 8.

In its sample, this clone was seen a few times. This sequence joins TRBV7-9 and TRBJ1-2, with a weak D call TRBD1 (5 bases). The length of the CDR3 is 12 residues. Trimming shortened V by 4 bases and J by 4 bases, and 7 bases separated the two germline ends. Germline V gives CDR1 SEHNR, CDR2 FQNEAQ (reference sequence). The CDR3 sequence is CASSSDTYGYTF. The CDR3 DNA reads as TGTGCCAGCAGCTCGGACACCTATGGCTACACCTTC.

This chain joins TRBV7-9 and TRBJ1-3; D not resolved. The CDR3 has 16 residues. Per germline, CDR1 SEHNR and CDR2 FQNEAQ (reference sequence). V was cut by 5 bases and J by 6 bases, with 20 bases left in between. The CDR3 spells CASSPSKTARENTIYF. In DNA form, the CDR3 reads TGTGCCAGCAGCCCCTCTAAAACTGCTCGTGAAAACACCATATATTTT.

The rearrangement uses TRBV9 and TRBJ1-3, with D unclear. The CDR3 is 17 residues long. The germline gives CDR1 SGDLS, CDR2 YYNGEE. V was clipped by 1 base and J by 4 bases, with 18 bases between them. CDR3 loop: CASSVTHSPGMGNTIYF. Written as DNA, the CDR3 is TGTGCCAGCAGCGTAACCCATTCGCCGGGGATGGGAAACACCATATATTTT.

The J gene is TRBJ2-2, the V gene TRBV18, with D possibly TRBD2 on 5 matching bases. Germline V gives CDR1 KGHSH, CDR2 LQKENI. The CDR3 consists of 15 residues. The V end was cut by 6 bases, the J end by 6 bases, with 17 bases between. CDR3 DNA sequence: TGTGCCAGCTCGTCTTCCGCTAGCCAGGCCGGGGAGCTGTTTTTT. This codes for CASSSSASQAGELFF.

V usage is TRBV5-1 and J usage is TRBJ2-5; 9 positions match TRBD2. The germline V gene has CDR1 SGHRS and CDR2 YFSETQ. The CDR3 sequence is 15 residues long. Losses at the gene ends were 4 bases for V and 3 bases for J; bases not matched to a gene: 7. In DNA form, the CDR3 reads TGCGCCAGCAGCATTCTTAGCGGGGGAGAAGAGACCCAGTACTTC. Translation gives CASSILSGGEETQYF. Together with reference TRBV5-1 and TRBJ2-5, the CDR3 gives the full variable domain: KAGVTQTPRYLIKTRGQQVTLSCSPISGHRSVSWYQQTPGQGLQFLFEYFSETQRNKGNFPGRFSGRQFSNSRSEMNVSTLELGDSALYLCASSILSGGEETQYFGPGTRLLVL.

The gene calls are TRBV5-4 and TRBJ1-5; maybe TRBD1 (6 bases). Trimming took off 1 base at V and 0 bases at J, with 8 bases between the two ends. Germline V gives CDR1 SGHNT, CDR2 YYREEE (reference sequence). CDR3 length: 15 amino acids. The CDR3 sequence: CASSLSGVSNQPQHF. CDR3 DNA sequence: TGTGCCAGCAGCTTGTCAGGGGTTAGCAATCAGCCCCAGCATTTT. The full variable domain, in which reference TRBV5-4 and TRBJ1-5 provide the parts outside the CDR3, is ETGVTQSPTHLIKTRGQQVTLRCSSQSGHNTVSWYQQALGQGPQFIFQYYREEENGRGNFPPRFSGLQFPNYSSELNVNALELDDSALYLCASSLSGVSNQPQHFGDGTRLSIL.

The V gene is TRBV2, the J gene TRBJ2-7; D call uncertain. Deletions cut 5 bases from V and 13 bases from J, with 18 bases between. Germline loops: CDR1 SNHLY, CDR2 FYNNEI. This CDR3 comprises 12 residues. CDR3 sequence: CASSISSYSLYF. CDR3 nucleotides: TGTGCCAGCAGTATATCCTCATATTCGCTATACTTC.